This T cell receptor beta chain was found in a study of OX40 agonist ivuxolimab in advanced cancers. Concerning the study at large: Ivuxolimab, which targeted the costimulatory receptor OX40 (CD134), was an agonistic, fully human IgG2 monoclonal antibody. A male proportion of about 79% and a mean age of 60 years, ranging from roughly 20 to 80, were recorded for the dose-escalation cohort. Peripheral TCRbeta sequencing aimed to test whether ivuxolimab altered TCR sequence diversity and caused clonal T-cell expansion. Patients were allowed to have had prior anti-PD-1, anti-PD-L1 or anti-CTLA-4 therapy, and 40% of the dose-escalation patients had previously received checkpoint inhibitors. Intravenous ivuxolimab was administered to patients every 2 weeks at six dose levels: 0.01, 0.1, 0.3, 1.5, 3 and 10 mg/kg. Among the approximately 54 dose-escalation patients, about 20 had hepatocellular carcinoma, roughly 15 melanoma, 9 renal cell carcinoma and 9 head and neck cancer. Partial responses occurred in three dose-escalation patients, of whom one had hepatocellular carcinoma and two had cutaneous melanoma. The monotherapy dose-escalation portion (N of about 50 patients) of the phase I ivuxolimab trial is reported in the paper.

From its cysteine to its phenylalanine, the CDR3 spans 18 amino acids. Kept here is only the CDR3 DNA, which spans 54 bases and is read in frame from base 1. A distance of 25 bases separates the germline ends of V and J, which lose 3 bases and 5 bases respectively. The germline V gene (reference sequence) specifies GTSNPN as CDR1 and SVGIG as CDR2. On the study overall, not on this receptor specifically: The antigen specificity of the clonally expanded peripheral T cells was not determined. Clonal expansion of both CD4+ and CD8+ blood T cells was observed from baseline to week 6 at doses 0.1 to 3.0 mg/kg. Low levels of normalized T-cell clonal expansion were also seen in some patients who did not respond. In partial responders in the 0.1-3.0 mg/kg groups, normalized peripheral clonal expansion was found to be among the lowest, especially among CD8+ T cells. After ivuxolimab, expanded clones were on average more numerous among CD8+ T cells than among CD4+ T cells.

Patients with a history of autoimmune disease or receiving systemic immunosuppression were excluded from the trial. In every dose cohort, peripheral blood was drawn for TCR sequencing at baseline, cycle 4 day 1, and cycle 7 day 1. The samples were drawn from a first-in-human, open-label, multicenter phase I dose-escalation trial of ivuxolimab. Adults with locally advanced or metastatic melanoma, renal cell, hepatocellular, or head and neck squamous cell carcinoma were enrolled in the trial. Before TCR sequencing, CD4+ and CD8+ T cells were separately sorted from peripheral blood. Genomic DNA was extracted from sorted cells for sequencing of the TCRbeta CDR3 region. TCRbeta CDR3 regions were sequenced using the immunoSEQ Assay. What TCRdb holds here is the immuneACCESS table cut down to in-frame rearrangements. Part of the clones is not present; checked against another copy, under half of the missing clones reflect an unresolved V gene, and the others are unexplained. The sample records about 22,000 clones, about nine tenths of which are singletons. 49% of the sample is in the top ten clones.

As for this clone: No cognate antigen has been identified for it. Nothing much larger sits one base from this clone, and base qualities are not available.

The source is an adult with an advanced solid tumor such as melanoma, head and neck, liver or kidney cancer. The rearranged chain carries TRBV30 and TRBJ2-2; TRBD1 is a weak D gene call, 9 bases matching. Material: CD4+ or CD8+ T cells sorted from blood, obtained in a trial of the OX40 agonist ivuxolimab. The CDR3 reads CAWRVLLSGTGRTGELFF. The nucleotide sequence is given as TGTGCCTGGAGAGTTCTCCTTAGCGGGACAGGGCGTACCGGGGAGCTGTTTTTT.